These 25 T cell receptor beta chains originate from one sample sequenced in a study of response to subunit inactivated influenza vaccine. Each CDR3 protein is one row after TCRdb ran MiXCR on the RT-PCR reads. This sample yields hundreds of thousands of distinct CDR3 sequences, of which approximately 11% are seen a single time; approximately 11% belongs to the top ten. The same sample was also studied in work on T cells expressing NK-cell markers. This second report adds: UMI-tagged 5'RACE template switching yielded the TCR beta cDNA.

The starting material was PBMCs from blood, obtained on the day of vaccination. These receptors originate from a man between 45 and 60 years old who received an inactivated influenza vaccine.

The V call is TRBV24-1, the J call TRBJ2-1; weak D call: TRBD1 (5 bases). Germline loops: CDR1 KGHDR, CDR2 SFDVKD. The germline V and J ends were trimmed by 4 bases and 2 bases, with 11 bases remaining between them. The CDR3 has 15 residues. This CDR3 reads CATSERDSAYNEQFF. CDR3 bases: TGTGCCACCAGTGAGCGAGACAGCGCCTACAATGAGCAGTTCTTC.

This clonotype was detected ten times or more. V gene TRBV12-3 or TRBV12-4 combines with J gene TRBJ2-1; 10 nucleotides match TRBD2. The CDR3 contains 16 residues. The V gene end was trimmed by 7 bases and the J gene end by 5 bases; junction bases not matched to a gene: 11. CDR3 DNA: TGTGCCAGCACCAATCCTGTAGCGGGGGGAAACAATGAGCAGTTCTTC. Residues: CASTNPVAGGNNEQFF.

This clonotype occurred a few times. The chain has TRBV5-1 and TRBJ2-3; 7 bases agree with TRBD1. The CDR3 loop spans 15 amino acids. Trimming cost V 1 base and J 2 bases; bases outside gene matches: 4. From germline, CDR1 is SGHRS and CDR2 YFSETQ. DNA of the CDR3: TGCGCCAGCAGCTTGACGGGACAGACCACAGATACGCAGTATTTT. Protein: CASSLTGQTTDTQYF. The full variable domain, with the rest looked up from reference TRBV5-1 and TRBJ2-3, is KAGVTQTPRYLIKTRGQQVTLSCSPISGHRSVSWYQQTPGQGLQFLFEYFSETQRNKGNFPGRFSGRQFSNSRSEMNVSTLELGDSALYLCASSLTGQTTDTQYFGPGTRLTVL.

This chain joins TRBV4-3 and TRBJ2-1, with TRBD2 matching 7 bases. Germline CDR1 LGHNA, CDR2 YSLEER. After removal of 0 bases from V and 3 bases from J, the junction contained 5 bases not matched to a gene. The CDR3 has 16 residues. The CDR3 sequence is CASSQDTGGVYNEQFF. DNA of the CDR3: TGCGCCAGCAGCCAAGATACGGGGGGAGTCTACAATGAGCAGTTCTTC.

In this sample, this clonotype turned up a few times. V gene TRBV28 combines with J gene TRBJ2-3, with TRBD2 matching over 9 bases. Germline V gene sequence: CDR1 MDHEN, CDR2 SYDVKM. The trim removed 3 bases at V and 3 bases at J, leaving 13 bases unmatched. This CDR3 is 18 amino acids long. The chain's CDR3 is CASSFFIGGGAGTDTQYF. CDR3 DNA sequence: TGTGCCAGCAGTTTCTTTATCGGCGGGGGGGCAGGAACAGATACGCAGTATTTT.

This clonotype showed up just a few times. This rearrangement joins TRBV12-3 or TRBV12-4 to TRBJ2-2; tentatively, D is TRBD1 (5 bases). CDR3 length: 15 residues. The V end lost 0 bases, the J end lost 4 bases, and 9 bases lay between the germline ends. The CDR3 DNA reads as TGTGCCAGCAGTTTAGCGGCAGGGTCCACCGGGGAGCTGTTTTTT. This translates into CASSLAAGSTGELFF.

V usage is TRBV7-8 and J usage is TRBJ2-2; D not resolved. Germline CDR1 reads SGHVS; CDR2 reads FQNEAQ. The length of the CDR3 is 14 residues. V lost 1 base and J lost 7, with 10 bases in between. CDR3 loop: CASSLGPVGGELFF. In nucleotides, the CDR3 is TGTGCCAGCAGCTTAGGGCCGGTCGGCGGGGAGCTGTTTTTT.

J is TRBJ1-5 and V is TRBV28; 7 bases line up with TRBD1. Germline-derived CDR1 and CDR2 are MDHEN and SYDVKM. V shed 3 bases, J shed 0 bases, and the junction held 2 bases outside the gene matches. CDR3 size: 15 residues. The CDR3 DNA sequence: TGTGCCAGCAGTTTGACAGGGATTAGCAATCAGCCCCAGCATTTT. Translation gives CASSLTGISNQPQHF.

The rearrangement links TRBV10-1 to TRBJ2-2; the D is unclear. V lost 5 bases, J lost 7 bases, and 8 bases lay in between. Germline CDR1 WNHNN, CDR2 SYGVQD (reference sequence). This CDR3 region has 12 residues. The CDR3 is CASSWNGGELFF. CDR3 nucleotide sequence: TGCGCCAGCAGTTGGAACGGCGGGGAGCTGTTTTTT.

This clonotype was detected only a few times. The chain has TRBV12-3 or TRBV12-4 and TRBJ1-2; 8 nucleotides agree with TRBD1. V lost 6 bases to trimming and J lost 6 bases; unmatched junction nucleotides: 12. The CDR3 is 15 amino acids. The CDR3 DNA reads as TGTGCCAGCAGCCTGTCCAGGGGGCTACGGGATGGCTACACCTTC. This gives the protein CASSLSRGLRDGYTF.

The chain employs TRBV29-1 and TRBJ2-5, with 11 positions matching TRBD2. This CDR3 region has 15 residues. Germline values: CDR1 SQVTM, CDR2 ANQGSEA. V lost 6 bases, J lost 1 base, and 7 bases stayed unmatched. Here the CDR3 reads CSVYRLAGTQETQYF. The CDR3 DNA follows: TGCAGCGTATACAGACTAGCGGGGACCCAAGAGACCCAGTACTTC. Filled out from reference TRBV29-1 and TRBJ2-5, the complete variable domain reads SAVISQKPSRDICQRGTSLTIQCQVDSQVTMMFWYRQQPGQSLTLIATANQGSEATYESGFVIDKFPISRPNLTFSTLTVSNMSPEDSSIYLCSVYRLAGTQETQYFGPGTRLLVL.

This clonotype was seen a handful of times. The chain couples TRBV5-1 to TRBJ2-3, with 8 bases aligning to TRBD2. The CDR3 is made up of 18 amino acids. The V gene's germline CDR1 is SGHRS and CDR2 YFSETQ. J gave up 2 bases and V 4 bases, and 15 bases lay outside the gene matches. This CDR3 reads CASSRGGNSGAFTDTQYF. CDR3 bases: TGCGCCAGCAGCCGGGGGGGGAATTCCGGGGCATTCACAGATACGCAGTATTTT.

The J gene is TRBJ2-7, the V gene TRBV5-1; 12 positions match TRBD2. The V gene's germline CDR1 is SGHRS and CDR2 YFSETQ. The CDR3 has 17 residues. V shed 3 bases, J shed 3 bases, and the junction held 10 bases outside the gene matches. The chain's CDR3 is CASSSSLTSGGYYEQYF. In DNA form, the CDR3 reads TGCGCCAGCAGCTCGTCGCTTACTAGCGGGGGGTACTACGAGCAGTACTTC.

The V call is TRBV7-8, the J call TRBJ2-7; perhaps TRBD2 as D (6 bases). The CDR3 is made up of 17 amino acids. Trimming removed 5 bases from V and 1 base from J, with 21 bases in between. Germline lookup yields CDR1 SGHVS and CDR2 FQNEAQ. CDR3 residues: CASSPIPGGRTSYEQYF. CDR3 in DNA: TGTGCCAGCAGCCCCATCCCCGGAGGGCGTACTTCCTACGAGCAGTACTTC.

The V and J genes are TRBV6-1 and TRBJ1-1; no firm D call. Trimming stripped 4 bases from V and 5 bases from J, with 8 bases between. CDR1 and CDR2 (germline): MNHNS, SASEGT. The CDR3 length is 12 residues. DNA of the CDR3: TGTGCCAGCAGTGTCGGACTGACTGAAGCTTTCTTT. Its translation: CASSVGLTEAFF.

This clonotype was seen at least ten times. V usage is TRBV29-1 and J usage is TRBJ2-7; the D gene is possibly TRBD2 (5 bases). The germline V gene encodes CDR1 SQVTM and CDR2 ANQGSEA. The CDR3 runs to 12 residues. V was pared by 4 bases and J by 1 base, with 8 bases between. The CDR3 DNA reads as TGCAGCGTTGCGGACTTTTCCTACGAGCAGTACTTC. Translated: CSVADFSYEQYF.

The rearrangement links TRBV2 to TRBJ2-1; TRBD1 aligns across 8 bases. CDR1 SNHLY and CDR2 FYNNEI come from the germline V gene. The CDR3 is 14 residues long. With V trimmed by 6 bases and J by 6 bases, 7 bases remained unmatched. CDR3 DNA sequence: TGTGCCAGCAGGATCGGGACAGGTATCAATGAGCAGTTCTTC. This encodes CASRIGTGINEQFF.

This clonotype was seen ten or more times. The genes are TRBV12-3 or TRBV12-4 and TRBJ2-1; 7 bases align to TRBD1. The CDR3 is 13 residues long. V was clipped by 6 bases and J by 10 bases; unmatched bases: 9. The CDR3 loop reads CASSVQGMNEQFF. CDR3 sequence (DNA): TGTGCCAGCAGCGTACAGGGGATGAACGAGCAGTTCTTC.

This clonotype has a handful of counts. This chain connects TRBV9 to TRBJ2-3; TRBD2 aligns across 12 bases. J lost 3 bases, V lost 1 base, and 3 bases had no gene match. Germline V lookup: CDR1 SGDLS, CDR2 YYNGEE. The CDR3 consists of 16 residues. DNA for the CDR3: TGTGCCAGCAGCGTATACGGGACTAGCGGGACAGATACGCAGTATTTT. Its protein product is CASSVYGTSGTDTQYF.

This clonotype was recorded a few times. The chain recombines TRBV2 with TRBJ2-3, with TRBD1 identical over 7 bases. CDR1 SNHLY and CDR2 FYNNEI come from the germline V gene. The V gene end was trimmed by 6 bases and the J gene end by 2 bases; junction bases not matched to a gene: 8. The CDR3 consists of 15 residues. The chain's CDR3 is CASRKDRTFTDTQYF. Here the CDR3 DNA reads TGTGCCAGCAGGAAGGACAGGACCTTCACAGATACGCAGTATTTT.

At least ten counts were recorded for this clonotype. This chain joins TRBV5-1 and TRBJ2-1, with TRBD2 identical over 15 bases. J gave up 7 bases and V 4 bases, and 15 bases lay outside the gene matches. The CDR3 length is 19 residues. The germline V gene encodes CDR1 SGHRS and CDR2 YFSETQ. CDR3 region: CASSVPLPPGLAGGNEQFF. In DNA, the CDR3 is TGCGCCAGCAGCGTACCCCTACCGCCGGGACTAGCGGGAGGTAATGAGCAGTTCTTC.

V and J are TRBV20-1 and TRBJ2-5; 11 nucleotides line up with TRBD2. The CDR3 spans 18 residues. Trimming cost V 4 bases and J 0 bases; bases outside gene matches: 13. Germline V gives CDR1 DFQATT, CDR2 SNEGSKA (reference sequence). This CDR3 is CSATLAGGGGLYQETQYF. The CDR3 region has the DNA TGCAGTGCTACTCTAGCGGGGGGCGGTGGTTTGTACCAAGAGACCCAGTACTTC.

This clonotype occurred a few times. The chain combines TRBV6-2 or TRBV6-3 with TRBJ2-3, with D possibly TRBD1 on 5 matching bases. CDR3 length: 11 residues. Trimming removed 5 bases at V and 11 bases at J, with 11 bases between. Germline V lookup: CDR1 MNHEY, CDR2 SVGEGT. CDR3 sequence (DNA): TGTGCCAGCAGTACCGGTCAGGGGCAGTATTTT. Translated, it gives CASSTGQGQYF.

This clonotype was detected only a few times. The CDR3 spells CASSQWGSDVGTQYF. The CDR3 nucleotides are TGTGCCAGCAGCCAATGGGGTTCGGACGTTGGGACCCAGTACTTC. The gene calls are TRBV3-1 and TRBJ2-5; D unclear. CDR1 and CDR2 from the germline V gene are LGHDT and YNNKEL (reference sequence). This CDR3 has 15 amino acids. Trimming cost V 2 bases and J 7 bases, with 17 bases left between them.

This clonotype was seen more than once but under ten times. This chain links TRBV10-3 with TRBJ2-5, with 7 bases matching TRBD2. V trimming: 2 bases; J trimming: 2 bases; junction bases outside the gene matches: 8. Germline loops: CDR1 ENHRY, CDR2 SYGVKD. The CDR3 has 16 residues. In DNA, the CDR3 is TGTGCCATCAGTGAGATGGCGGGGGAACAGCAAGAGACCCAGTACTTC. Its protein is CAISEMAGEQQETQYF.